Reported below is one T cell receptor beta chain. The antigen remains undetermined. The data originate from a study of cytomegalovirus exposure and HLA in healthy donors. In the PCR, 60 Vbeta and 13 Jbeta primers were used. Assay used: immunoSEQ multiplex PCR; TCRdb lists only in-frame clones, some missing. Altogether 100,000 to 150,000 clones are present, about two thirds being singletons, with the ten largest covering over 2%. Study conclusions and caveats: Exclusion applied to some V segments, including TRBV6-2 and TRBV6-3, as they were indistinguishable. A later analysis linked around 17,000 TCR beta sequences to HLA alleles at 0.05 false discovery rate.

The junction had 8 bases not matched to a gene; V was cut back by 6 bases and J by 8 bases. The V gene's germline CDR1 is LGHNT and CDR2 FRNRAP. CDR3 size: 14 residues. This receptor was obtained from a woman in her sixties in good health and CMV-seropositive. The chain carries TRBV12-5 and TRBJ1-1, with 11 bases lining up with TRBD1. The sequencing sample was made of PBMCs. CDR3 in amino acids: CASGTGQGGDEAFF. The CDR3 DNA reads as TGTGCTAGTGGAACGGGACAGGGGGGCGACGAAGCTTTCTTT.